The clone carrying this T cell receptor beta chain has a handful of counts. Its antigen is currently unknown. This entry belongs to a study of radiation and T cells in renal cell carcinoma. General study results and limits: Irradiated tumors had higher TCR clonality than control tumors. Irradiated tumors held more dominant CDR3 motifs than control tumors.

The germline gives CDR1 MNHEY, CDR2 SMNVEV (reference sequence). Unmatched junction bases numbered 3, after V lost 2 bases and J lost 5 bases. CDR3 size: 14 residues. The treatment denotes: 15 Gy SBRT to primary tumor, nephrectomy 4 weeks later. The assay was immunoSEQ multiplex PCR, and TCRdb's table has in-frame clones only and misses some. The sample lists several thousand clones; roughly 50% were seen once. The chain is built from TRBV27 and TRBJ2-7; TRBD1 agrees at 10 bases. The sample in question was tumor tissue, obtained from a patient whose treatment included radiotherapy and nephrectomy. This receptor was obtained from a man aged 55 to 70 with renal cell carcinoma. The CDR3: CASSLGTGAHEQYF. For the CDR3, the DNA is TGTGCCAGCAGTTTAGGGACAGGGGCCCACGAGCAGTACTTC.